The 22 T cell receptor beta chains presented below share a single source sample, sequenced in a study of cytomegalovirus exposure and HLA in healthy donors. Some clones are missing from TCRdb's copy, which holds only in-frame ones; the method was immunoSEQ multiplex PCR. The repertoire holds 140,000 or so clones, with 87% as singletons. Sequencing was performed on PBMCs. The receptors originated from a man between 18 and 29 years old in good health and CMV-seropositive.

The V call is TRBV6-1, the J call TRBJ2-5; D is perhaps TRBD2 (6 bases). Per germline, CDR1 MNHNS and CDR2 SASEGT. Between the trimmed V and J ends, which lost 4 bases and 6 bases, there was a span of 15 bases. This CDR3 has 14 residues. The CDR3 reads CASSGATGGQTQYF. CDR3 nucleotides: TGTGCCAGCAGTGGGGCTACCGGGGGACAGACCCAGTACTTC.

The V call is TRBV28, the J call TRBJ1-5; D gene ambiguous. CDR3 length equals 15 residues. The germline V gene encodes CDR1 MDHEN and CDR2 SYDVKM. Trimming pared 2 bases from V and 3 bases from J, leaving 11 bases between. The CDR3 reads CASSLVSITNQPQHF. As DNA, the CDR3 is TGTGCCAGCAGTTTAGTGTCTATCACCAATCAGCCCCAGCATTTT.

The chain couples TRBV5-8 to TRBJ2-7, with 8 positions matching TRBD1. Losses at the gene ends were 0 bases for V and 1 base for J; bases not matched to a gene: 3. This CDR3 contains 15 residues. CDR1 is SGHTS and CDR2 is YDEGEE in the germline V gene. CDR3 in DNA: TGTGCCAGCAGCTTGGGGGGACAGGCGTCCTACGAGCAGTACTTC. As protein: CASSLGGQASYEQYF.

V usage is TRBV11-3 and J usage is TRBJ2-1; D is unclear. CDR1 is SGHNT and CDR2 is YENEEA in the germline V gene. The CDR3 runs 13 residues. V shed 0 bases and J shed 6 bases, with 6 bases lying between them. In DNA form, the CDR3 reads TGTGCCAGCAGCTTAGATCTTTCCAATGAGCAGTTCTTC. It codes for CASSLDLSNEQFF.

The rearrangement links TRBV27 to TRBJ1-1; 9 nucleotides match TRBD1. This CDR3 comprises 15 residues. V gave up 7 bases and J gave up 6 bases; unmatched junction bases: 12. The germline gives CDR1 MNHEY, CDR2 SMNVEV (reference sequence). The DNA for the CDR3 is TGTGCCAGCACCCCTGGGGACAGGGACTTCGCTGAAGCTTTCTTT. It specifies CASTPGDRDFAEAFF.

The J gene is TRBJ2-7, the V gene TRBV4-1; TRBD1 matches at 7 bases. There are 15 residues in the CDR3. Germline values: CDR1 MGHRA, CDR2 YSYEKL. The V segment lost 3 bases and the J segment 9 bases; nucleotides outside the gene matches: 14. The CDR3 region has the DNA TGCGCCAGCAGCCAGGACGGACAGGCCTACGAGCGGCAGTACTTC. Protein: CASSQDGQAYERQYF.

The chain joins TRBV4-1 to TRBJ2-1; 8 bases match TRBD2. With 3 bases clipped from V and 2 bases from J, the junction kept 6 bases outside the gene matches. The CDR3 sequence is 16 residues long. CDR1 and CDR2 (germline): MGHRA, YSYEKL. The chain's CDR3 is CASSHDTSGTYNEQFF. The CDR3 DNA is TGCGCCAGCAGCCATGACACTAGCGGTACCTACAATGAGCAGTTCTTC.

This clone has a single count. The chain carries TRBV5-5 and TRBJ1-5; 7 nucleotides line up with TRBD1. Germline loops: CDR1 SGHKS, CDR2 YYEKEE (reference sequence). V trimming: 4 bases; J trimming: 5 bases; junction bases outside the gene matches: 3. CDR3 length equals 13 residues. This chain's CDR3 is CASSTTGHQPQHF. The CDR3 nucleotides read TGTGCCAGCAGCACGACAGGGCATCAGCCCCAGCATTTT.

This chain uses TRBV6-5 with TRBJ1-5, with D unclear. Germline CDR1 MNHEY, CDR2 SVGAGI. The CDR3 has 13 amino acids. V lost 0 bases and J lost 4, with 4 bases in between. CDR3 residues: CASSYSENQPQHF. The CDR3 DNA is TGTGCCAGCAGTTACTCAGAGAATCAGCCCCAGCATTTT.

The rearrangement joins TRBV5-8 to TRBJ1-5, with TRBD1 identical over 7 bases. The germline V gene has CDR1 SGHTS and CDR2 YDEGEE. The CDR3 contains 15 residues. Trimming removed 2 bases from V and 3 bases from J; junction bases left unmatched: 5. CDR3 sequence reads: CASSFVGTVNQPQHF. Here the CDR3 DNA reads TGTGCCAGCAGCTTCGTAGGGACAGTCAATCAGCCCCAGCATTTT.

This clone was recorded only once. The J gene is TRBJ1-5, the V gene TRBV19; maybe TRBD1 (5 bases). Germline assignment: CDR1 LNHDA and CDR2 SQIVND (reference sequence). V gave up 5 bases and J gave up 7 bases, with 12 bases separating them. CDR3 length: 13 residues. The CDR3 DNA reads TGTGCCAGTAGTCCACAGGCATACCAGCCCCAGCATTTT. This gives the protein CASSPQAYQPQHF.

The chain recombines TRBV6-5 with TRBJ1-1; D is ambiguous. Germline assignment: CDR1 MNHEY and CDR2 SVGAGI. CDR3 size: 15 residues. Trimming removed 0 bases from V and 1 base from J, with 9 bases in between. CDR3 residues: CASSYSMAGNTEAFF. CDR3 DNA: TGTGCCAGCAGTTACTCGATGGCGGGGAACACTGAAGCTTTCTTT.

This chain uses TRBV7-8 with TRBJ2-3; D unclear. V was pared by 4 bases and J by 3 bases, with 11 bases between. Germline CDR1 reads SGHVS; CDR2 reads FQNEAQ. This CDR3 contains 14 residues. The DNA for the CDR3 is TGTGCCAGCAGCTCCGGAGAAAGGACAGATACGCAGTATTTT. Translating gives CASSSGERTDTQYF. Full variable domain (rest looked up from reference TRBV7-8 and TRBJ2-3): GAGVSQSPRYKVAKRGQDVALRCDPISGHVSLFWYQQALGQGPEFLTYFQNEAQLDKSGLPSDRFFAERPEGSVSTLKIQRTQQEDSAVYLCASSSGERTDTQYFGPGTRLTVL.

The count of this clone is one. This sequence joins TRBV19 and TRBJ2-7, with D tentatively TRBD2 (6 bases). CDR1 LNHDA and CDR2 SQIVND come from the germline V gene (reference sequence). V lost 1 base and J lost 4, with 8 bases in between. The CDR3 is 13 residues long. The CDR3: CASSIAGGYEQYF. For the CDR3, the DNA is TGTGCCAGTAGTATAGCCGGAGGGTACGAGCAGTACTTC.

The gene calls are TRBV29-1 and TRBJ2-1; D is perhaps TRBD2 (5 bases). The CDR3 spans 12 residues. Trimming stripped 1 base from V and 9 bases from J, with 10 bases between. Germline values: CDR1 SQVTM, CDR2 ANQGSEA. CDR3 region: CSVEGGAAEQFF. CDR3 bases: TGCAGCGTTGAAGGTGGAGCGGCTGAGCAGTTCTTC.

The chain employs TRBV19 and TRBJ2-5; tentatively, D is TRBD2 (6 bases). Germline V lookup: CDR1 LNHDA, CDR2 SQIVND (reference sequence). Between the trimmed V and J ends, which lost 8 bases and 1 base, there was a span of 17 bases. The CDR3 runs to 15 residues. CDR3 region: CASSSGGDVQETQYF. The CDR3 nucleotides are TGTGCCAGTTCCTCCGGGGGAGACGTCCAAGAGACCCAGTACTTC.

The J gene is TRBJ1-6, the V gene TRBV6-1, with 7 bases lining up with TRBD1. CDR1 and CDR2 from the germline V gene are MNHNS and SASEGT. This CDR3 contains 15 residues. V shed 1 base, J shed 4 bases, and the junction held 1 base outside the gene matches. The CDR3 DNA sequence: TGTGCCAGCAGTGAAGGGGACAGTTATAATTCACCCCTCCACTTT. It encodes CASSEGDSYNSPLHF.

The chain combines TRBV5-1 with TRBJ2-5, with 8 bases that match TRBD2. Germline V gene lookup returns CDR1 SGHRS and CDR2 YFSETQ. The CDR3 has 14 residues. With V trimmed by 3 bases and J by 2 bases, 3 bases remained unmatched. Here the CDR3 reads CASSSTSGQETQYF. The CDR3 DNA reads as TGCGCCAGCAGCTCCACTAGCGGACAAGAGACCCAGTACTTC.

This chain uses TRBV5-1 with TRBJ1-4; D unresolved. V was pared by 6 bases and J by 7 bases, with 16 bases between. Germline V gene data show CDR1 as SGHRS and CDR2 as YFSETQ. The CDR3 sequence is 14 residues long. The CDR3 sequence is CASKEEPQIEKLFF. The CDR3 nucleotides read TGCGCCAGCAAGGAGGAACCCCAGATTGAAAAACTGTTTTTT.

The chain uses TRBV30 and TRBJ2-3; possible D gene TRBD1, 5 bases. CDR1 is GTSNPN, CDR2 SVGIG, per germline (reference sequence). Between the trimmed V and J ends, which lost 2 bases and 2 bases, there was a span of 11 bases. The CDR3 contains 14 residues. Written as DNA, the CDR3 is TGTGCCTGGAGTCCCCTGGGGCTCACAGATACGCAGTATTTT. Its translation is CAWSPLGLTDTQYF. Full variable domain (rest looked up from reference TRBV30 and TRBJ2-3): SQTIHQWPATLVQPVGSPLSLECTVEGTSNPNLYWYRQAAGRGLQLLFYSVGIGQISSEVPQNLSASRPQDRQFILSSKKLLLSDSGFYLCAWSPLGLTDTQYFGPGTRLTVL.

CDR3 DNA sequence: TGTGCCAGCAGTGGGCGGGGCCGCTCCTACAATGAGCAGTTCTTC. Translating it yields CASSGRGRSYNEQFF. This chain joins TRBV25-1 and TRBJ2-1; the D gene is possibly TRBD2 (6 bases). Germline CDR1 reads MGHDK; CDR2 reads SYGVNS. Trimming removed 4 bases at V and 0 bases at J, with 10 bases between. The CDR3 sequence is 15 residues long. The full variable domain, with the rest looked up from reference TRBV25-1 and TRBJ2-1, is EADIYQTPRYLVIGTGKKITLECSQTMGHDKMYWYQQDPGMELHLIHYSYGVNSTEKGDLSSESTVSRIRTEHFPLTLESARPSHTSQYLCASSGRGRSYNEQFFGPGTRLTVL.

The gene calls are TRBV6-6 and TRBJ1-1; tentative D call: TRBD1 (5 bases). The CDR3 is 16 residues long. The V end was cut by 6 bases, the J end by 1 base, with 18 bases between. Looked up from germline, CDR1 is MNHNY and CDR2 is SVGAGI (reference sequence). DNA of the CDR3: TGTGCCAGCAGAAGCACCCCGGGACTCAAGAACACTGAAGCTTTCTTT. This encodes CASRSTPGLKNTEAFF.